The 18 T cell receptor beta chains presented below share a single source sample, sequenced in a study of blood T cell repertoires in COVID-19. Only in-frame clones appear in the TCRdb table, and some are missing; sequencing was by immunoSEQ multiplex PCR. The data show some 120,000 clones, roughly nine tenths seen once. The sequencing input was peripheral blood. Source of these receptors: a man in his forties or fifties with active COVID-19.

This chain connects TRBV29-1 to TRBJ2-1; TRBD2 aligns across 8 bases. V gave up 5 bases and J gave up 2 bases; unmatched junction bases: 5. Germline V gives CDR1 SQVTM, CDR2 ANQGSEA. CDR3 length: 14 residues. The CDR3 nucleotides read TGCAGCGTTAAAGCGGGAGTACCCTACAATGAGCAGTTCTTC. As protein: CSVKAGVPYNEQFF.

The V call is TRBV7-8, the J call TRBJ1-1; 9 nucleotides agree with TRBD1. The length of the CDR3 is 14 residues. Looked up from germline, CDR1 is SGHVS and CDR2 is FQNEAQ. Trimming at V came to 5 bases and at J to 7 bases, leaving 8 bases not matched to a gene. In DNA, the CDR3 is TGTGCCAGCAGCCGCCGGGACAGGGCCCTTGAAGCTTTCTTT. This sequence encodes CASSRRDRALEAFF.

CDR3 coding DNA: TGTGCCAGCTTATGGGACAGGCGCTCGGACACTGAAGCTTTCTTT. It specifies CASLWDRRSDTEAFF. The V call is TRBV2, the J call TRBJ1-1, with TRBD1 matching 8 bases. The V gene end was trimmed by 8 bases and the J gene end by 3 bases; junction bases not matched to a gene: 11. The germline V gene encodes CDR1 SNHLY and CDR2 FYNNEI. There are 15 residues in the CDR3.

The V gene is TRBV3-1 (or the pseudogene TRBV3-2), the J gene TRBJ2-1; tentatively, D is TRBD1 (6 bases). The CDR3 is 15 residues long. V was clipped by 2 bases and J by 4 bases, with 12 bases between them. Germline lookup yields CDR1 LGHDT and CDR2 YNNKEL (reference sequence). CDR3 residues: CASSQPGTPYNEQFF. In DNA form, the CDR3 reads TGTGCCAGCAGCCAACCCGGGACACCTTACAATGAGCAGTTCTTC.

The rearrangement joins TRBV18 to TRBJ2-3; the match to TRBD1 covers 10 bases. This CDR3 contains 18 residues. Germline assignment: CDR1 KGHSH and CDR2 LQKENI. The junction had 16 bases not matched to a gene; V was cut back by 3 bases and J by 7 bases. The CDR3, as DNA: TGTGCCAGCTCACCCATTTCCGGGACAGGGGACGCGGGAAATACGCAGTATTTT. The encoded protein is CASSPISGTGDAGNTQYF.

The rearrangement joins TRBV5-4 to TRBJ2-7, with TRBD1 as a possible D gene (6 bases). Germline V lookup: CDR1 SGHNT, CDR2 YYREEE (reference sequence). The CDR3 length is 15 residues. Trimming stripped 1 base from V and 7 bases from J, with 18 bases between. CDR3 amino acids: CASSLMGTPTGEQYF. The CDR3, as DNA: TGTGCCAGCAGCTTGATGGGGACACCAACGGGTGAGCAGTACTTC.

This sequence joins TRBV19 and TRBJ1-6, with 7 bases fitting TRBD1. The V gene end was trimmed by 8 bases and the J gene end by 7 bases; junction bases not matched to a gene: 8. Looked up from germline, CDR1 is LNHDA and CDR2 is SQIVND (reference sequence). The CDR3 loop spans 14 amino acids. The CDR3 DNA is TGTGCCAGTGGACTGGGCAGGGGGAATTCACCCCTCCACTTT. Amino acids: CASGLGRGNSPLHF.

The chain uses TRBV6-2 or TRBV6-3 and TRBJ2-1; weak D call: TRBD2 (6 bases). Germline assignment: CDR1 MNHEY and CDR2 SVGEGT. CDR3 length: 15 amino acids. With 2 bases removed from V and 5 bases from J, the gap between germline ends came to 13 bases. CDR3 protein: CASSYASGRNNEQFF. Written as DNA, the CDR3 is TGTGCCAGCAGTTACGCATCCGGGAGAAACAATGAGCAGTTCTTC.

The CDR3 here is CASSFGDTEAFF. The DNA for the CDR3 is TGTGCCAGCAGTTTCGGGGACACTGAAGCTTTCTTT. The chain couples TRBV12-3 or TRBV12-4 to TRBJ1-1; D uncertain. Trimming cost V 3 bases and J 3 bases, with 5 bases left between them. This CDR3 is 12 amino acids long.

The J gene is TRBJ2-5, the V gene TRBV2; D is perhaps TRBD2 (6 bases). The CDR3 covers 13 residues. Germline CDR1 is SNHLY and CDR2 is FYNNEI. V lost 8 bases to trimming and J lost 4 bases, with 14 bases between them. The CDR3 region is CASPREAGETQYF. The CDR3, as DNA: TGTGCCAGCCCCCGGGAAGCGGGAGAGACCCAGTACTTC.

V usage is TRBV5-4 and J usage is TRBJ2-5, with a tentative D call TRBD1 (7 bases). Trimming pared 1 base from V and 5 bases from J, leaving 18 bases between. The CDR3 extends over 16 amino acids. Germline CDR1 and CDR2: SGHNT and YYREEE (reference sequence). In nucleotides, the CDR3 is TGTGCCAGCAGCTTGTATTTTAAGGGGGCGGGGGAGACCCAGTACTTC. This codes for CASSLYFKGAGETQYF.

This chain joins TRBV11-2 and TRBJ1-2; D is uncertain. Trimming left V 1 base short and J 4 bases short, with 10 bases between. The V gene's germline CDR1 is SGHAT and CDR2 FQNNGV. This CDR3 region has 14 residues. The CDR3 protein is CASSLGQAFYGYTF. The DNA for the CDR3 is TGTGCCAGCAGCTTAGGTCAGGCCTTCTATGGCTACACCTTC.

This clone was observed a single time. V gene TRBV11-2 combines with J gene TRBJ2-7, with 7 bases identical to TRBD1. This CDR3 comprises 15 residues. With V trimmed by 6 bases and J by 2 bases, 10 bases remained unmatched. The germline V gene has CDR1 SGHAT and CDR2 FQNNGV. The CDR3 sequence is CASRNPWGQPYEQYV. In DNA form, the CDR3 reads TGTGCCAGCAGAAACCCCTGGGGACAGCCCTACGAGCAGTACGTC.

This chain joins TRBV15 and TRBJ2-5; D is unresolved. The CDR3 runs 13 residues. V shed 3 bases and J shed 2 bases, with 7 bases lying between them. From germline, CDR1 is LNHNV and CDR2 YYDKDF (reference sequence). The DNA of the CDR3 is TGTGCCACCAGCAGGGCACCACAAGAGACCCAGTACTTC. It specifies CATSRAPQETQYF. Full variable domain (missing parts from reference TRBV15 and TRBJ2-5): DAMVIQNPRYQVTQFGKPVTLSCSQTLNHNVMYWYQQKSSQAPKLLFHYYDKDFNNEADTPDNFQSRRPNTSFCFLDIRSPGLGDTAMYLCATSRAPQETQYFGPGTRLLVL.

The V gene is TRBV3-1 (or the pseudogene TRBV3-2), the J gene TRBJ2-2; D uncertain. Trimming left V 0 bases short and J 3 bases short, with 8 bases between. CDR1 and CDR2 (germline): LGHDT, YNNKEL (reference sequence). The CDR3 contains 15 residues. The CDR3 nucleotides read TGTGCCAGCAGCCAAGATCTCGGGTACACCGGGGAGCTGTTTTTT. Translated: CASSQDLGYTGELFF.

J is TRBJ1-2 and V is TRBV29-1; the D gene is possibly TRBD1 (5 bases). The CDR3 consists of 12 residues. Germline V gene sequence: CDR1 SQVTM, CDR2 ANQGSEA. V was clipped by 8 bases and J by 6 bases, with 16 bases between them. CDR3 bases: TGCAGCTATCTTCAAGGGGCGCATGGCTACACCTTC. It yields the protein CSYLQGAHGYTF.

This clone appeared a single time. The chain is built from TRBV12-3 or TRBV12-4 and TRBJ1-1, with D unclear. This CDR3 contains 11 residues. V lost 5 bases to trimming and J lost 5 bases, with 6 bases between them. CDR3 coding DNA: TGTGCCAGCAGTATCGGGACTGAAGCTTTCTTT. This translates into CASSIGTEAFF.

The CDR3 DNA sequence: TGCAGTGCTAGTCCTAACGGAGTACAGCAGTTCTTC. Residues: CSASPNGVQQFF. J is TRBJ2-1 and V is TRBV20-1; D call uncertain. The V end was cut by 3 bases, the J end by 11 bases, with 14 bases between. Germline V gene sequence: CDR1 DFQATT, CDR2 SNEGSKA (reference sequence). The CDR3 runs 12 residues.